The clone carrying this T cell receptor beta chain was found many times. The data belong to a study of identical twins. TCRdb used MiXCR to reprocess the 5' RACE reads, holding one entry per CDR3 protein. The repertoire includes fewer than 250,000 distinct CDR3 sequences, 7.5% of them detected once, and 5.4% sits in the top ten. V shed 8 bases and J shed 9 bases, with 11 bases lying between them. The CDR3 totals 11 residues. The germline V gene encodes CDR1 MGHDK and CDR2 SYGVNS. The same specimen was also included in a second study, on yellow fever vaccine responses in identical twins.

The V call is TRBV25-1, the J call TRBJ1-5; D perhaps matches TRBD1 (5 bases). The sample was CD8+ T cells sorted from blood. This TCR was sampled from a woman aged 18-29 years in good health. The CDR3 DNA reads as TGTGCCAGCGGAGGGGCAGGGCCCCAGCATTTT. Protein: CASGGAGPQHF.